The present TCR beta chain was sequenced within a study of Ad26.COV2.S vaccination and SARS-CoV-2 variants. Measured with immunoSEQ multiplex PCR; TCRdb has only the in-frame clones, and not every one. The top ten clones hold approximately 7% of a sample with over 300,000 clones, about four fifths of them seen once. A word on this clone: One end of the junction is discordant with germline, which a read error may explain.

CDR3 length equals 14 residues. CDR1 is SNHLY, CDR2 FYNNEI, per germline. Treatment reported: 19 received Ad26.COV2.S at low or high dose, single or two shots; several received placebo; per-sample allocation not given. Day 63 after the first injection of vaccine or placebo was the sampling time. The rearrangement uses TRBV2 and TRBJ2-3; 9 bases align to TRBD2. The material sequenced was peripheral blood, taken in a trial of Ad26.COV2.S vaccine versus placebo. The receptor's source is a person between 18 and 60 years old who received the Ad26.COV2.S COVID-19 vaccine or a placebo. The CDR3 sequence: CASREGTSTNTQYF. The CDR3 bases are TGTGCCAGCAGGGAAGGGACTAGCACCAATACGCAGTATTTT. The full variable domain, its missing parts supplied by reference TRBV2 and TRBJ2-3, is EPEVTQTPSHQVTQMGQEVILRCVPISNHLYFYWYRQILGQKVEFLVSFYNNEISEKSEIFDDQFSVERPDGSNFTLKIRSTKLEDSAMYFCASREGTSTNTQYFGPGTRLTVL.